This T cell receptor beta chain was profiled in a study of T cell changes during pregnancy in multiple sclerosis. Sequenced by immunoSEQ multiplex PCR; TCRdb stores in-frame clones only, minus some. The table includes around 49,000 clones, 80% to 95% detected once. This CDR3 is built from 15 residues. Looked up from germline, CDR1 is LGHNA and CDR2 is YNFKEQ. Trimming at V came to 0 bases and at J to 6 bases, leaving 6 bases not matched to a gene. The receptor was isolated from a female donor in good health, enrolled as a control in a pregnancy study. V usage is TRBV4-2 and J usage is TRBJ2-3; TRBD2 matches 7 bases. Sequences were derived from CD4+ T cells from peripheral blood mononuclear cells, sampled after pregnancy. CDR3 sequence (DNA): TGTGCCAGCAGCCAAGACGGGACTAACGTGGATACGCAGTATTTT. This sequence encodes CASSQDGTNVDTQYF.